The 10 T cell receptor beta chains presented below share a single source sample, sequenced in a study of cytomegalovirus exposure and HLA in healthy donors. The PCR made use of 60 Vbeta and 13 Jbeta primers. Profiling relied on immunoSEQ multiplex PCR, and the TCRdb table lists in-frame clones only, not all of them. The sample carries 70,000 to 95,000 clones, approximately 65% recorded once. The sample consisted of PBMCs. These receptors all come from a woman in her 30s in good health and CMV-seropositive.

The CDR3 loop is CASSPRMGSSYNEQFF. CDR3 in DNA: TGTGCCAGCAGCCCCCGGATGGGGAGCTCCTACAATGAGCAGTTCTTC. The chain links TRBV7-9 to TRBJ2-1, with D maybe TRBD2 (5 bases). The germline gives CDR1 SEHNR, CDR2 FQNEAQ (reference sequence). This CDR3 is 16 amino acids long. V shed 5 bases and J shed 0 bases, with 14 bases lying between them.

This clone was detected a few times. The genes are TRBV19 and TRBJ2-3, with 7 bases aligning to TRBD1. With V trimmed by 5 bases and J by 10 bases, 6 bases remained unmatched. The CDR3 runs to 12 residues. Germline loops: CDR1 LNHDA, CDR2 SQIVND (reference sequence). The DNA of the CDR3 is TGTGCCAGTAGTGTACAGGGGTATGCGCAGTATTTT. Protein sequence: CASSVQGYAQYF. Filled out from reference TRBV19 and TRBJ2-3, the complete variable domain reads DGGITQSPKYLFRKEGQNVTLSCEQNLNHDAMYWYRQDPGQGLRLIYYSQIVNDFQKGDIAEGYSVSREKKESFPLTVTSAQKNPTAFYLCASSVQGYAQYFGPGTRLTVL.

This clone was observed a few times. V gene TRBV6-5 combines with J gene TRBJ2-2; 9 bases line up with TRBD2. CDR3 length equals 13 residues. The ends lost 7 bases at V and 3 bases at J; junction bases unmatched: 0. Germline V gives CDR1 MNHEY, CDR2 SVGAGI. CDR3 coding DNA: TGTGCCAGCAAGCGGGGGGACACCGGGGAGCTGTTTTTT. Its translation is CASKRGDTGELFF.

The V call is TRBV11-2, the J call TRBJ2-3, with a weak D call TRBD2 (5 bases). V was pared by 4 bases and J by 1 base, with 12 bases between. CDR3 length equals 15 residues. The germline CDR1 and CDR2 sequences are SGHAT and FQNNGV. CDR3 nucleotides: TGTGCCAGCAGCTCGTCGGAGCGGCGCACAGATACGCAGTATTTT. Its protein is CASSSSERRTDTQYF.

The rearrangement joins TRBV5-1 to TRBJ2-1; 12 bases agree with TRBD2. This CDR3 comprises 15 residues. In germline, CDR1 is SGHRS, CDR2 YFSETQ. J lost 9 bases, V lost 8 bases, and 12 bases had no gene match. The CDR3 DNA follows: TGCGCCAGTACTCACCCTAGCGGGGGGGCCAGTGAGCAGTTCTTC. Protein: CASTHPSGGASEQFF.

This clone is a singleton in its sample. The V gene is TRBV11-3, the J gene TRBJ2-3; 7 nucleotides agree with TRBD1. J lost 2 bases, V lost 4 bases, and 9 bases had no gene match. Germline-derived CDR1 and CDR2 are SGHNT and YENEEA. The CDR3 sequence is 16 residues long. The CDR3 sequence: CASSSLTTGITDTQYF. The CDR3 DNA sequence: TGTGCCAGCAGCTCCCTTACGACAGGGATCACAGATACGCAGTATTTT.

CDR3 loop: CASSPISGQGDEQYF. The CDR3 bases are TGTGCCAGCTCACCAATCTCGGGACAGGGAGACGAGCAGTACTTC. V is TRBV18 and J is TRBJ2-7; 9 nucleotides match TRBD1. The CDR3 runs to 15 residues. Trimming removed 2 bases from V and 5 bases from J; junction bases left unmatched: 7. Per germline, CDR1 KGHSH and CDR2 LQKENI.

This clone was counted a few times. V and J are TRBV6-6 and TRBJ2-3; weak D call: TRBD1 (6 bases). Trimming took 4 bases from V and 6 from J, leaving 11 bases between them. Germline V gene sequence: CDR1 MNHNY, CDR2 SVGAGI (reference sequence). The CDR3 is 13 residues long. CDR3 nucleotide sequence: TGTGCCAGCAGTTTTGACAGGCGGGATACGCAGTATTTT. It specifies CASSFDRRDTQYF.

This clone was picked up a small number of times. The CDR3 region is CASSTGEYNEQFF. The CDR3 DNA reads as TGCGCCAGCTCAACAGGGGAATACAATGAGCAGTTCTTC. The V call is TRBV5-1, the J call TRBJ2-1; 7 positions agree with TRBD1. V shed 7 bases, J shed 4 bases, and the junction held 5 bases outside the gene matches. The germline V gene encodes CDR1 SGHRS and CDR2 YFSETQ. CDR3 length: 13 residues.

The genes are TRBV7-2 and TRBJ2-5; no clear D. This CDR3 has 16 residues. V gave up 4 bases and J gave up 5 bases, with 20 bases separating them. Germline V gene data show CDR1 as SGHTA and CDR2 as FQGNSA. The CDR3 sequence is CASSSSLNPQWETQYF. The CDR3 DNA follows: TGTGCCAGCAGCTCATCACTGAACCCTCAATGGGAGACCCAGTACTTC. Together with reference TRBV7-2 and TRBJ2-5, the CDR3 gives the full variable domain: GAGVSQSPSNKVTEKGKDVELRCDPISGHTALYWYRQSLGQGLEFLIYFQGNSAPDKSGLPSDRFSAERTGGSVSTLTIQRTQQEDSAVYLCASSSSLNPQWETQYFGPGTRLLVL.